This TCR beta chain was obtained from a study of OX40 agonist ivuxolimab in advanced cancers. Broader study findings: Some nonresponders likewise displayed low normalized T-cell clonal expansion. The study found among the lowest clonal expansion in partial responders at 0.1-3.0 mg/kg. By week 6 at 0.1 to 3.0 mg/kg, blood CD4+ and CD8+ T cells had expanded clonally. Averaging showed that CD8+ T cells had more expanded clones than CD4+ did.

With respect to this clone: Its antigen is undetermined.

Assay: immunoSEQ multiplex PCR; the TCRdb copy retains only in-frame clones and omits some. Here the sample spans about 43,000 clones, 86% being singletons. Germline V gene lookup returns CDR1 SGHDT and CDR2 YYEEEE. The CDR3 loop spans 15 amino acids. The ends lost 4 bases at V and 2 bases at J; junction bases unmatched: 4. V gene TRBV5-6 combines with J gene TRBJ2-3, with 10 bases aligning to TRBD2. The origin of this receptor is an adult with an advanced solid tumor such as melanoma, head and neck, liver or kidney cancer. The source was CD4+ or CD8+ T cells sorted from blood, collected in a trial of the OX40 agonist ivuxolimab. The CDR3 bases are TGTGCCAGCAGCCCGGGACTAGCGAACACAGATACGCAGTATTTT. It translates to CASSPGLANTDTQYF.